One T cell receptor (beta chain) is described in this entry. The same CDR3 arises from other DNA sequences in this sample as well. Original analysis: Reference gene primer amplification gave nucleated cell count estimates. Profiled with immunoSEQ multiplex PCR; TCRdb holds only in-frame clones, not every one. V and J calls and clone size are copied from that table; D and trimming were computed from the DNA. The data show around 320,000 clones, with nearly 90% seen just once and less than 3.5% held by the top ten. CDR1 is MNHNS and CDR2 is SASEGT in the germline V gene. The CDR3 length is 16 residues. V was clipped by 2 bases and J by 2 bases; unmatched bases: 2. The data derive from a study of blood T cell repertoires in COVID-19. Whole-study context: There were acute and convalescent COVID-19 samples, and they came from the United States, Italy and Spain. Sources were T cells, B-cell-depleted T cells, or PBMCs; the material itself was cDNA or gDNA.

Within 2 weeks before study entry, exposed participants met a COVID-19 case. The specimen sequenced was PBMCs or T cells enriched from blood (not recorded which). The sequence was obtained from a woman between 45 and 65 years old who had been exposed to COVID-19. The chain recombines TRBV6-1 with TRBJ2-3; 12 bases are shared with TRBD2. In nucleotides, the CDR3 is TGTGCCAGCAGTGAACTAGCGGGGGGGAACACAGATACGCAGTATTTT. It specifies CASSELAGGNTDTQYF.